The T cell receptor beta chain described here comes from a study of identical twins. About this clonotype: Its antigen is still unknown.

Study-level points and caveats: Instead of following the same donors, the conclusions were based on cross-sectional statistical analysis.

TCRdb ran MiXCR on the 5' RACE reads and lists one entry per CDR3 protein. The sample has about 240,000 distinct CDR3 sequences; 10% to 13% are singletons. The source of this sequence is a man aged 50 or older in good health. The sequencing sample was made of memory T cells sorted from blood.

DNA of the CDR3: TGTGCCAGCAGCCCGGCCAGGGGCCCGGTAGGCGAGCAGTACTTC. This sequence encodes CASSPARGPVGEQYF. The chain is built from TRBV5-5 and TRBJ2-7; a weak D match, TRBD1 (6 bases). The CDR3 runs to 15 residues. Germline V gene lookup returns CDR1 SGHKS and CDR2 YYEKEE (reference sequence). The V end was cut by 4 bases, the J end by 6 bases, with 20 bases between.